This paragraph reports one T cell receptor (beta chain). Its antigen is unidentified. This record belongs to a study of T cell responses to AZD1222 COVID-19 vaccine. Study-level results: Close to half of all spike-specific TCRs reportedly target regions of the variants that are unmutated. Among AZD1222 vaccinees, only 5 or 6 were seropositive at baseline.

Sequencing was performed with immunoSEQ multiplex PCR; in TCRdb, only in-frame clones are kept and a portion is missing. The sample lists around 150,000 clones, around 92% occurring once. This clonotype was sampled from an adult who received the AZD1222 COVID-19 vaccine. The specimen was peripheral blood, collected 28 days after the second AZD1222 dose.

The CDR3: CASSDRQKGPNYGYTF. In DNA form, the CDR3 reads TGTGCCAGCAGTGATAGACAGAAAGGGCCCAACTATGGCTACACCTTC. V gene TRBV2 combines with J gene TRBJ1-2; weak D call: TRBD1 (5 bases). Germline V CDR1 and CDR2: SNHLY, FYNNEI. Trimming pared 3 bases from V and 2 bases from J, leaving 16 bases between. The CDR3 is 16 residues long.